This entry is about one T cell receptor (beta chain). Trimming removed 3 bases from V and 1 base from J, with 13 bases in between. Germline V lookup: CDR1 MNHNS, CDR2 SASEGT. The CDR3 sequence is 15 residues long. This record comes from a study of OX40 agonist ivuxolimab in advanced cancers. Background on the study: Partial responses were observed in three patients, of whom one had hepatocellular carcinoma and two had cutaneous melanoma.

TCRdb keeps only in-frame clones here, not all; method: immunoSEQ multiplex PCR. The table shows about 80,000 clones, with 85% to 90% occurring only once. V is TRBV6-1 and J is TRBJ2-7; possibly TRBD1 or TRBD2 for D (5 bases each). Sequencing used CD4+ or CD8+ T cells sorted from blood, obtained in a trial of the OX40 agonist ivuxolimab. The clonotype originates from an adult with an advanced solid tumor such as melanoma, head and neck, liver or kidney cancer. The CDR3 loop reads CASSEGTTISYEQYF. CDR3 coding DNA: TGTGCCAGCAGTGAGGGGACGACAATTTCCTACGAGCAGTACTTC.